A selection of T cell receptor beta chains follows, all from one sample in a study of identical twins. Via MiXCR, TCRdb re-called the 5' RACE reads, giving one row per CDR3 protein. The data hold a few hundred thousand distinct CDR3 sequences, with roughly 13% observed a single time. These data were likewise used in another study, on yellow fever vaccine responses in identical twins.

Specimen: memory (CD45RO+) T cells sorted from blood. The receptors originated from a woman younger than 35 in good health. Both conserved end residues are part of each CDR3. A D gene is named only where the DNA matches it firmly. For some rows the clone size is stated as once, few or many, or as a class when expanded; others skip it.

>NA|TRBD2|TRBV20-1|TRBJ2-1
TGCAGTGCTAGAGGACTAGCGGGGGACTACAATGAGCAGTTCTTC
CSARGLAGDYNEQFF
>NA|TRBD2|TRBV4-2|TRBJ2-5
TGTGCCAGCAGCCAAGGAAGCGGGGGGGCCGAACTACAAGAGACCCAGTACTTC
CASSQGSGGAELQETQYF
>NA|TRBD2|TRBV20-1|TRBJ2-1
TGCAGTGCTTCAGGTGTCCTAGCGGCATACAATGAGCAGTTCTTC
CSASGVLAAYNEQFF
>NA|NA|TRBV6-1|TRBJ2-3
TGTGCCAGCAGAGCCACTGGGGGGAGAGATACGCAGTATTTT
CASRATGGRDTQYF
>NA|NA|TRBV27|TRBJ1-6
TGTGCCAGCAGCCACAGGGCCCTTGATTCACCCCTCCACTTT
CASSHRALDSPLHF
>NA|TRBD2|TRBV5-1|TRBJ2-6
TGCGCCAGCAGCTTGGGGGCTAGCGGGTCCTCTGGGGCCAACGTCCTGACTTTC
CASSLGASGSSGANVLTF
>NA|TRBD2|TRBV2|TRBJ2-7
TGTGCCAGCAGTGGGGAGCGGGGCGGCTACGAGCAGTACTTC
CASSGERGGYEQYF
>NA|TRBD2|TRBV29-1|TRBJ2-1
TGCAGCGTTGAAGGGGAGAGCGGGGGAGGCTCCTACAATGAGCAGTTCTTC
CSVEGESGGGSYNEQFF
>few|TRBD1|TRBV11-2|TRBJ1-5
TGTGCCAGCAGGGGACAGGGCGATCAGCCCCAGCATTTT
CASRGQGDQPQHF
>NA|NA|TRBV24-1|TRBJ2-2
TGTGCCACCAGGGGTCGATCCGACACCGGGGAGCTGTTTTTT
CATRGRSDTGELFF
>few|NA|TRBV11-2|TRBJ2-6
TGTGCCAGCAGCCTAATGGGTGTGGCAGGACGGTCTGGGGCCAACGTCCTGACTTTC
CASSLMGVAGRSGANVLTF
>many|TRBD2|TRBV15|TRBJ2-3
TGTGCCACCAGCGCGGGAGGGAACACAGATACGCAGTATTTT
CATSAGGNTDTQYF
>few|NA|TRBV5-5|TRBJ2-2
TGTGCCAGCACCCAGGAGCCGAACACCGGGGAGCTGTTTTTT
CASTQEPNTGELFF
>many|NA|TRBV2|TRBJ2-5
TGTGCCAGCAGTGAAGCGCGGTCGGGTGAGACCCAGTACTTC
CASSEARSGETQYF
>many|NA|TRBV7-9|TRBJ1-4
TGTGCCAGCAGCTTGACCACGAGTTATGAAAAACTGTTTTTT
CASSLTTSYEKLFF
>NA|TRBD2|TRBV2|TRBJ2-1
TGTGCCACGTCGGGGAGGGAGTACAATGAGCAGTTCTTC
CATSGREYNEQFF
>few|TRBD2|TRBV6-1|TRBJ2-3
TGTGCCAGCAGCGGACTAGCCCCCACAGATACGCAGTATTTT
CASSGLAPTDTQYF
>few|TRBD1|TRBV10-3|TRBJ2-7
TGTGCCATCAGTCAGGGGGCGCGGTCCGGCGAGCAGTACTTC
CAISQGARSGEQYF
>NA|NA|TRBV28|TRBJ2-7
TGTGCCAGCAGTTTATGGGGCCCCTACGAGCAGTACTTC
CASSLWGPYEQYF
>few|NA|TRBV5-6|TRBJ2-5
TGTGCCAGCAGCTTGGTCCAAGAGACCCAGTACTTC
CASSLVQETQYF
>few|TRBD1|TRBV24-1|TRBJ2-1
TGTGCCACCAGTGTTTTCCTGACAGGGGGATTCTTCAATGAGCAGTTCTTC
CATSVFLTGGFFNEQFF
>many|TRBD2|TRBV3-1|TRBJ2-1
TGTGCCAGCAGCTCGTATGCGGGACTAGGACCCAATGAGCAGTTCTTC
CASSSYAGLGPNEQFF
>NA|NA|TRBV15|TRBJ2-7
TGTGCCACCAGCAGAGCGGTCAACTCCTACGAGCAGTACTTC
CATSRAVNSYEQYF
>NA|TRBD1|TRBV5-4|TRBJ2-1
TGTGCCAGCAGCGGACGACAGGGGAATGAGCAGTTCTTC
CASSGRQGNEQFF
>few|NA|TRBV6-6|TRBJ2-7
TGTGCCAGCAGAGAACTCGACGAGCAGTACTTC
CASRELDEQYF
>many|NA|TRBV5-1|TRBJ1-4
TGCGCCAGCAGCTTGCAGGGTGTAGCTAATGAAAAACTGTTTTTT
CASSLQGVANEKLFF
>NA|NA|TRBV10-2|TRBJ2-1
TGTGCCAGCAGTTCTCGGCTCGGAGGGCCGCTTGACAATGAGCAGTTCTTC
CASSSRLGGPLDNEQFF
>NA|NA|TRBV7-8|TRBJ2-4
TGTGCCAGCAGCCTGCGGACGGACATTCAGTACTTC
CASSLRTDIQYF
>few|TRBD2|TRBV4-2|TRBJ2-7
TGTGCCAGCAGCCAAGATAGGACTAGCGGGACCTACGAGCAGTACTTC
CASSQDRTSGTYEQYF
>few|NA|TRBV18|TRBJ2-1
TGTGCCAGCTCACCCGGAATGGCTGGGAACAATGAGCAGTTCTTC
CASSPGMAGNNEQFF
>few|NA|TRBV5-5|TRBJ2-3
TGTGCCAGCAGCCGGGGGCGGGGAGCGGGCACCACAGATACGCAGTATTTT
CASSRGRGAGTTDTQYF
>once|NA|TRBV7-6|TRBJ1-1
TGTGCCAGCAGCTTTCCGGGGGTAGCAAACACTGAAGCTTTCTTT
CASSFPGVANTEAFF
>few|NA|TRBV12-3/TRBV12-4|TRBJ1-1
TGTGCCAGCAGTTTTGGGGGGCCGAACACTGAAGCTTTCTTT
CASSFGGPNTEAFF